This is a list of T cell receptor beta chains from one sample in a study of a mutant IDH1 vaccine in newly diagnosed glioma. Repertoires were generated with immunoSEQ multiplex PCR, while TCRdb's copy carries only in-frame clones and drops some. This table has 45,000 to 65,000 clones, about four fifths appearing once. Material: PBMCs, obtained from a glioma patient treated with radiotherapy, temozolomide or both. These receptors were taken from a man between 18 and 29 years old with glioma. CDR3s include the opening cysteine and the closing phenylalanine or tryptophan. D genes are given only for firm matches. The size field is filled for only some rows; it gives once, few, many or a size class.

J gene,clone size,V gene,D gene,CDR3 protein,CDR3 DNA
TRBJ2-2,.,TRBV7-2,.,CASSPFGVFGSGELFF,TGTGCCAGCAGTCCGTTTGGCGTGTTCGGCAGCGGGGAGCTGTTTTTT
TRBJ2-7,.,TRBV6-1,.,CASSGWEGDGEQYF,TGTGCCAGCAGTGGCTGGGAGGGGGACGGCGAGCAGTACTTC
TRBJ2-7,.,TRBV5-1,TRBD2,CASSLREGWLGEQYF,TGCGCCAGCAGCTTGAGGGAGGGTTGGCTCGGGGAGCAGTACTTC
TRBJ2-7,.,TRBV9,.,CASSATRGIHEQYF,TGTGCCAGCAGCGCCACGAGGGGCATCCACGAGCAGTACTTC
TRBJ2-2,once,TRBV7-9,.,CASSVQGVRPTGELFF,TGTGCCAGCAGCGTGCAGGGTGTGAGACCCACCGGGGAGCTGTTTTTT
TRBJ2-3,once,TRBV2,.,CASHSRDTQYF,TGTGCCAGCCACAGTAGGGATACGCAGTATTTT
TRBJ2-7,.,TRBV5-5,TRBD2,CASSVQRGLAGNEQYF,TGTGCCAGCAGCGTGCAACGGGGACTAGCGGGAAACGAGCAGTACTTC
TRBJ1-2,once,TRBV7-2,TRBD1,CASSRQGATRSINYGYTF,TGTGCCAGTTCAAGACAGGGGGCGACTCGATCTATTAACTATGGCTACACCTTC
TRBJ2-7,.,TRBV7-2,.,CASSNSGARGREQYF,TGTGCCAGCAGCAACAGCGGGGCCAGGGGGCGAGAGCAGTACTTC
TRBJ1-6,.,TRBV30,TRBD1,CAQGEGAGEFNSSPLHF,TGTGCCCAGGGGGAGGGGGCAGGAGAATTCAACTCTTCACCCCTCCACTTT